This T cell receptor beta chain was obtained from a study of T cells in women clearing cervical HPV infection. Study details: Donors had HPV16-related CIN3 or worse; 2 had invasive cancer.

Study-wide points: Cases and controls were distinguished at AUC approximately 0.8 by richness and V genes.

With regard to this clone: Its antigen is still unknown. Read coverage stops 3 residues before the CDR3 terminus; the germline J gene supplies the remainder.

Germline loops: CDR1 MDHEN, CDR2 SYDVKM. This CDR3 region has 17 residues. V lost 6 bases, J lost 0 bases, and 9 bases stayed unmatched. All donors had a single incident cervical HPV16 infection, not prevalent. Genomic DNA, averaging 1200 ng per sample, yielded TCR beta CDR3 via immunoSEQ. Assay: immunoSEQ multiplex PCR; the TCRdb copy retains only in-frame clones and omits some. The specimen's table records fewer than 30,000 clones. Sequenced input: blood buffy coat. The TCR sequence derives from a woman between 18 and 69 years old with a cervical HPV16 infection that either progressed to CIN3+ or cleared (not recorded which). The chain recombines TRBV28 with TRBJ2-2; 8 nucleotides match TRBD1. CDR3 DNA, as far as it was read: TGTGCCAGCAGCTGGACAGGGAGTGCGCCGAACACCGGGGAG. This sequence encodes CASSWTGSAPNTGE. In full, the CDR3 is CASSWTGSAPNTGELFF. Full variable domain (outside the CDR3, taken from reference TRBV28 and TRBJ2-2): DVKVTQSSRYLVKRTGEKVFLECVQDMDHENMFWYRQDPGLGLRLIYFSYDVKMKEKGDIPEGYSVSREKKERFSLILESASTNQTSMYLCASSWTGSAPNTGELFFGEGSRLTVL.